This T cell receptor (beta chain) was obtained from a study of OX40 agonist ivuxolimab in advanced cancers. Across the study: Treatment of patients was with ivuxolimab, an agonistic anti-OX40 (CD134) antibody. Whole-study results and caveats: The study did not work out the antigen specificity of the expanded peripheral T cells. There was clonal expansion of CD4+ and CD8+ blood T cells by week 6 at 0.1 to 3.0 mg/kg. It was also the case that some nonresponders had low normalized T-cell clonal expansion.

Notes on this clone: Its matching antigen is unknown.

Profiling relied on immunoSEQ multiplex PCR, and the TCRdb table lists in-frame clones only, not all of them. This sample has more than 10,000 clones, with 65% to 90% found just once. The germline gives CDR1 SQVTM, CDR2 ANQGSEA. CDR3 length: 13 amino acids. Trimming left V 4 bases short and J 5 bases short, with 11 bases between. Specimen: CD4+ or CD8+ T cells sorted from blood, collected in a trial of the OX40 agonist ivuxolimab. The chain employs TRBV29-1 and TRBJ1-4, with D maybe TRBD1 (5 bases). The source is an adult with an advanced solid tumor such as melanoma, head and neck, liver or kidney cancer. The CDR3 nucleotides read TGCAGCGTTGGGGAGGGGCGGAATGAAAAACTGTTTTTT. Its protein is CSVGEGRNEKLFF.